This passage covers 23 T cell receptor beta chains from one sample sequenced in a study of blood T cell repertoires in COVID-19. Measured with immunoSEQ multiplex PCR; TCRdb has only the in-frame clones, and not every one. The table lists some 160,000 clones, around nine tenths of them singletons. Specimen: peripheral blood. The receptors come from a woman aged 65 to 85 with COVID-19, enrolled during active disease.

The chain couples TRBV28 to TRBJ2-1; 7 nucleotides agree with TRBD1. Germline values: CDR1 MDHEN, CDR2 SYDVKM. This CDR3 region has 15 residues. J gave up 2 bases and V 5 bases, and 6 bases lay outside the gene matches. The CDR3 DNA reads as TGTGCCAGCAGTACGACAGGGAAGCCCTACAATGAGCAGTTCTTC. It translates to CASSTTGKPYNEQFF. The full variable domain, in which reference TRBV28 and TRBJ2-1 provide the parts outside the CDR3, is DVKVTQSSRYLVKRTGEKVFLECVQDMDHENMFWYRQDPGLGLRLIYFSYDVKMKEKGDIPEGYSVSREKKERFSLILESASTNQTSMYLCASSTTGKPYNEQFFGPGTRLTVL.

In its sample, this clone was seen a few times. V and J are TRBV19 and TRBJ1-2; TRBD1 aligns across 8 bases. Germline CDR1 LNHDA, CDR2 SQIVND (reference sequence). The CDR3 is 13 residues long. V was pared by 5 bases and J by 8 bases, with 7 bases of the junction left unmatched. The DNA of the CDR3 is TGTGCCAGTAGTGGGACAGGTCGGCGGGGCTACACCTTC. Its protein product is CASSGTGRRGYTF. Variable domain in full (rest from reference TRBV19 and TRBJ1-2): DGGITQSPKYLFRKEGQNVTLSCEQNLNHDAMYWYRQDPGQGLRLIYYSQIVNDFQKGDIAEGYSVSREKKESFPLTVTSAQKNPTAFYLCASSGTGRRGYTFGSGTRLTVV.

V usage is TRBV5-1 and J usage is TRBJ2-3; tentatively, D is TRBD1 (6 bases). V shed 0 bases and J shed 3 bases, with 17 bases lying between them. This CDR3 contains 17 residues. Germline V CDR1 and CDR2: SGHRS, YFSETQ. The CDR3 DNA is TGCGCCAGCAGCTTGGCCCGGGACACCCTACTAACAGATACGCAGTATTTT. Its translation: CASSLARDTLLTDTQYF. Full variable domain (missing parts from reference TRBV5-1 and TRBJ2-3): KAGVTQTPRYLIKTRGQQVTLSCSPISGHRSVSWYQQTPGQGLQFLFEYFSETQRNKGNFPGRFSGRQFSNSRSEMNVSTLELGDSALYLCASSLARDTLLTDTQYFGPGTRLTVL.

This clone was observed a few times. The chain combines TRBV18 with TRBJ1-4; maybe TRBD1 (6 bases). Trimming took off 3 bases at V and 4 bases at J, with 21 bases between the two ends. The length of the CDR3 is 18 residues. The V gene's germline CDR1 is KGHSH and CDR2 LQKENI. CDR3 protein: CASSPTEAAGALNEKLFF. As DNA, the CDR3 is TGTGCCAGCTCACCCACCGAGGCTGCGGGGGCGCTTAATGAAAAACTGTTTTTT.

Only one count was recorded for this clone. One end of the junction fails to match germline, which may point to a read error. The rearrangement uses TRBV6-2 or TRBV6-3 and TRBJ1-5, with D possibly matching TRBD1 (6 bases). Germline V gene lookup returns CDR1 MNHEY and CDR2 SVGEGT. This CDR3 is 15 amino acids long. The CDR3 is CASSSGQIGHQPQHF. CDR3 bases: TGTGCTAGCAGCTCTGGACAGATTGGCCATCAGCCCCAGCATTTT.

The rearrangement uses TRBV5-1 and TRBJ2-1; 8 positions agree with TRBD2. Losses at the gene ends were 3 bases for V and 3 bases for J; bases not matched to a gene: 5. Looked up from germline, CDR1 is SGHRS and CDR2 is YFSETQ. The CDR3 has 15 residues. CDR3 sequence: CASSSGGADYNEQFF. The CDR3 DNA follows: TGCGCCAGCAGCTCCGGGGGGGCCGACTACAATGAGCAGTTCTTC.

The J gene is TRBJ1-1, the V gene TRBV7-2; 10 nucleotides line up with TRBD1. Germline V gives CDR1 SGHTA, CDR2 FQGNSA. V gave up 4 bases and J gave up 0 bases; unmatched junction bases: 14. This CDR3 is built from 19 residues. The CDR3 sequence is CASSSTGTGVGVMNTEAFF. As DNA, the CDR3 is TGTGCCAGCAGCTCTACCGGGACAGGGGTTGGAGTGATGAACACTGAAGCTTTCTTT.

The rearrangement uses TRBV2 and TRBJ1-1; D gene unclear. CDR1 and CDR2 (germline): SNHLY, FYNNEI. V lost 5 bases, J lost 1 base, and 14 bases lay in between. CDR3 length equals 15 residues. CDR3: CASSRSSGANTEAFF. The CDR3 bases are TGTGCCAGCAGTCGGTCTTCGGGTGCGAACACTGAAGCTTTCTTT.

The V gene is TRBV5-1, the J gene TRBJ1-6; weak D call: TRBD1 (6 bases). V was clipped by 2 bases and J by 5 bases, with 11 bases between them. CDR3 length equals 15 residues. The germline gives CDR1 SGHRS, CDR2 YFSETQ. The DNA of the CDR3 is TGCGCCAGCAGCTTACAACAGGGTGATAATTCACCCCTCCACTTT. As protein: CASSLQQGDNSPLHF.

This clone showed up just a few times. The genes are TRBV6-4 and TRBJ1-2, with 12 bases fitting TRBD1. CDR1 is MRHNA and CDR2 is SNTAGT in the germline V gene. With V trimmed by 8 bases and J by 7 bases, 2 bases remained unmatched. The CDR3 consists of 12 residues. This CDR3 reads CASGDRGLGYTF. The CDR3 DNA follows: TGTGCCAGCGGGGACAGGGGGCTTGGCTACACCTTC.

This clone has a handful of counts. The chain joins TRBV10-1 to TRBJ2-7; TRBD1 matches at 7 bases. The germline gives CDR1 WNHNN, CDR2 SYGVQD (reference sequence). V lost 8 bases, J lost 6 bases, and 16 bases stayed unmatched. CDR3 length equals 15 residues. CDR3 nucleotide sequence: TGCGCCAGCCAAGCTACAAGGACAGGTGGGACCGAGCAGTACTTC. Translation: CASQATRTGGTEQYF.

J is TRBJ2-3 and V is TRBV18, with 7 positions matching TRBD1. CDR1 is KGHSH and CDR2 is LQKENI in the germline V gene. With 3 bases clipped from V and 0 bases from J, the junction kept 6 bases outside the gene matches. The CDR3 totals 16 residues. The CDR3 region has the DNA TGTGCCAGCTCACCTGGGACAGTCACTAGCACAGATACGCAGTATTTT. Translating it yields CASSPGTVTSTDTQYF.

This clone is a singleton in its sample. The chain combines TRBV28 with TRBJ2-2, with a possible D match to TRBD2 (6 bases). In germline, CDR1 is MDHEN, CDR2 SYDVKM. Deletions cut 2 bases from V and 5 bases from J, with 6 bases between. This CDR3 contains 13 residues. The CDR3 reads CASSLGGTGELFF. In DNA, the CDR3 is TGTGCCAGCAGTTTAGGGGGGACCGGGGAGCTGTTTTTT.

V and J are TRBV29-1 and TRBJ1-1; D gene unclear. Trimming stripped 4 bases from V and 1 base from J, with 10 bases between. CDR3 length: 13 amino acids. Germline lookup yields CDR1 SQVTM and CDR2 ANQGSEA. CDR3 bases: TGCAGCGTTGTTCGCGCGGGGAACACTGAAGCTTTCTTT. The encoded protein is CSVVRAGNTEAFF.

The chain employs TRBV4-2 and TRBJ1-2; D might be TRBD1 (6 bases). Looked up from germline, CDR1 is LGHNA and CDR2 is YNFKEQ. This CDR3 has 16 residues. The V gene lost 1 base and the J gene lost 4 bases, with 16 bases spanning the gap. The CDR3 sequence: CASSQGVTGTTYGYTF. The CDR3 bases are TGTGCCAGCAGCCAAGGAGTAACAGGGACCACCTATGGCTACACCTTC.

This clone was seen once. V is TRBV27 and J is TRBJ1-1; D remains unclear. The CDR3 has 13 residues. The germline V gene encodes CDR1 MNHEY and CDR2 SMNVEV (reference sequence). The germline V and J ends were trimmed by 6 bases and 3 bases, with 11 bases remaining between them. CDR3 loop: CASRNGGYTEAFF. The CDR3 DNA sequence: TGTGCCAGCAGGAATGGCGGGTACACTGAAGCTTTCTTT.

This chain connects TRBV18 to TRBJ1-5, with 8 bases fitting TRBD1. Losses at the gene ends were 4 bases for V and 5 bases for J; bases not matched to a gene: 7. Germline values: CDR1 KGHSH, CDR2 LQKENI. The CDR3 runs to 15 residues. CDR3 DNA sequence: TGTGCCAGCTCACAAGGCGACAGGGGAGATCAGCCCCAGCATTTT. Amino acid sequence: CASSQGDRGDQPQHF.

The chain is built from TRBV27 and TRBJ2-1; D remains unclear. The CDR3 contains 14 residues. Per the germline V gene, CDR1 is MNHEY and CDR2 is SMNVEV (reference sequence). Deletions cut 2 bases from V and 0 bases from J, with 5 bases between. CDR3 sequence: CASSLQVSYNEQFF. The DNA of the CDR3 is TGTGCCAGCAGTTTACAGGTCTCCTACAATGAGCAGTTCTTC.

The V gene is TRBV2, the J gene TRBJ1-5; D may be TRBD1 (5 bases). With 3 bases removed from V and 5 bases from J, the gap between germline ends came to 11 bases. The length of the CDR3 is 14 residues. Germline V gives CDR1 SNHLY, CDR2 FYNNEI. The CDR3 sequence: CASSDLGAYQPQHF. DNA of the CDR3: TGTGCCAGCAGTGATCTTGGGGCATATCAGCCCCAGCATTTT.

The sample holds a few counts of this clone. This sequence joins TRBV7-2 and TRBJ2-3; D possibly corresponds to TRBD2 (6 bases). CDR1 is SGHTA, CDR2 FQGNSA, per germline. V was trimmed by 8 bases and J by 0 bases, leaving 9 bases between them. This CDR3 is built from 13 residues. DNA for the CDR3: TGTGCCAGCGACCGGGGGAGCACAGATACGCAGTATTTT. Protein: CASDRGSTDTQYF.

The chain employs TRBV5-4 and TRBJ2-2, with 12 bases identical to TRBD2. The junction had 2 bases not matched to a gene; V was cut back by 6 bases and J by 2 bases. Germline values: CDR1 SGHNT, CDR2 YYREEE (reference sequence). This CDR3 contains 15 residues. CDR3 region: CASTSGGGNTGELFF. The DNA of the CDR3 is TGTGCCAGCACTAGCGGGGGGGGCAACACCGGGGAGCTGTTTTTT.

In its sample, this clone was seen once. CDR3 sequence (DNA): TGCGCCAGCAGCCCTCTTTATGGCGGGGGAACAGATACGCAGTATTTT. Its translation is CASSPLYGGGTDTQYF. This chain links TRBV4-1 with TRBJ2-3; 7 positions agree with TRBD2. The CDR3 is 16 amino acids. CDR1 and CDR2 (germline): MGHRA, YSYEKL. With V trimmed by 4 bases and J by 3 bases, 10 bases remained unmatched.

The V gene is TRBV10-2, the J gene TRBJ2-2; a weak D match, TRBD1 (6 bases). Germline-derived CDR1 and CDR2 are WSHSY and SAAADI. V was trimmed by 5 bases and J by 6 bases, leaving 13 bases between them. This CDR3 region has 14 residues. The CDR3 spells CASSRTADAGELFF. CDR3 nucleotide sequence: TGCGCCAGCAGTCGGACAGCGGATGCCGGGGAGCTGTTTTTT.